This TCR beta chain derives from a study of T cells in Graves' hyperthyroidism and ophthalmopathy (dated by TCRdb to about 2019). Some background on the complete study: Peripheral blood samples were taken at the time of initial diagnosis, prior to any treatment. To identify distinguishing TCR V-J signatures, a discovery cohort of around 100 patients was used, comprising approximately 40 with Graves' ophthalmopathy and some 60 with stable Graves' hyperthyroidism. After sampling, hyperthyroidism patients received methimazole starting at 30 mg daily, and ophthalmopathy patients received high-dose intravenous methylprednisolone. The 100 or so discovery patients were randomly split 7:3 into training and test sets. TCR Vbeta CDR3 sequencing of 135 peripheral blood samples (under 45 ophthalmopathy, 75 to 80 hyperthyroidism and roughly 17 progressor patients) is reported in the paper. The study also compared thyroid tissue and blood T-cell repertoires from 6 or 7 Graves' hyperthyroidism patients. Prospective prediction of ophthalmopathy was tested in an independent validation cohort consisting of some 18 hyperthyroidism patients and around 16 patients who later progressed to ophthalmopathy.

A few counts support this clonotype. Its antigen remains undetermined. An end of the junction does not agree with germline; a read error may underlie this. Results and caveats for the whole study, not just this receptor: A 13 V-J signature model separated ophthalmopathy from stable hyperthyroidism, with nearly 90% sensitivity and 81.08% specificity in cross-validation and 80%/75% in testing. Most expanded thyroid clonotypes (frequency above 0.001) were also detected in blood, a finding suggesting that blood repertoires may reflect thyroid immune responses. No statistical method was used to set the sample size in advance, and investigators knew the group allocation. In validation, progression to ophthalmopathy was predicted by the model with 70.59% sensitivity and around 75% specificity, a median of about 6.8 months before onset.

Via the germline V gene, CDR1 is MGHRA and CDR2 YSYEKL. Taken from cysteine to phenylalanine, the CDR3 has 18 residues. Only the CDR3 DNA is retained, 54 bases long and in frame from the first base. Hyperthyroidism patients were newly diagnosed, had a disease duration of under 2 months, and were aged 18 to 65 years. Any patient with an uncontrolled infection, another autoimmune disease, pregnancy or lactation was excluded. Diagnoses were established on the basis of clinical symptoms, serum thyroxine and TRAb, thyroid ultrasound, and orbital computed tomography. Blood from progressor patients was collected at the time of first diagnosis with hyperthyroidism, before any ophthalmopathy symptoms had appeared. Ficoll-Paque density gradient centrifugation was used to isolate PBMCs from 10 ml of fresh peripheral blood. Progressor patients were first diagnosed with Graves' hyperthyroidism and then developed ophthalmopathy during follow-up. Total RNA was extracted with Trizol reagent, and quality was checked on an Agilent 2100 Bioanalyzer.

TCR beta CDR3 regions were amplified from RNA transcripts. The TCR CDR3 was subjected to a first round of RT-PCR using the HTBI primer set and the Qiagen OneStep RT-PCR kit. A second multiplex PCR round built the libraries, followed by size selection and purification. Sequencing of the libraries was done on an Illumina HiSeq2000 using paired-end 100 bp reads. From the authors' description of their analysis: SOAPnuke was used to process the raw data, with reads discarded if the reads contained adapters or uncalled bases, had a mean Phred below 15, or lacked an exact constant-primer or identifier match. COPE v1.2.5 was used to merge high-quality paired reads, and clonotypes were defined as unique nucleotide sequences. MiTCR v1.1 was used to align clonotypes to the IMGT TRBV, TRBD and TRBJ reference segments. Analysis was restricted to V-J combinations with a frequency above 0.0001, which covered roughly 99% of repertoires. A TCS score was defined as the ratio between F50 (clonal expansion) and ExV (chaos), using BLOSUM62-based TCRdist between CDR3 peptides within each V-J. Welch's t-statistics and random forest reduced 514 V-J features to 13, which were used in a naive Bayes classifier (R e1071). The public reads were quality trimmed at Q25 with fastp and then assembled into clones with MiXCR by TCRdb, keeping productive beta chains. Here each entry gathers all rows of one CDR3 protein and keeps the most common genes and DNA. These V and J calls rely on TCRdb rather than the paper's analysis. The sample table holds 730,000 or so distinct CDR3 sequences, of which approximately 19% were seen once. The ten biggest clones cover 15% to 20% of the sample.

Sequenced material: blood. Recombination connected TRBV4-1 to TRBJ2-1, with 9 bases matching TRBD2. The receptor's source is a woman aged 45-65 years with Graves' hyperthyroidism that later progressed to Graves' ophthalmopathy. The DNA sequence follows: TGCGCCAGCAGCCAAGCTCCCTTTAGCGGGGGTTCCTCCAATGAGCAGTTCTTC. Its translation reads: CASSQAPFSGGSSNEQFF.